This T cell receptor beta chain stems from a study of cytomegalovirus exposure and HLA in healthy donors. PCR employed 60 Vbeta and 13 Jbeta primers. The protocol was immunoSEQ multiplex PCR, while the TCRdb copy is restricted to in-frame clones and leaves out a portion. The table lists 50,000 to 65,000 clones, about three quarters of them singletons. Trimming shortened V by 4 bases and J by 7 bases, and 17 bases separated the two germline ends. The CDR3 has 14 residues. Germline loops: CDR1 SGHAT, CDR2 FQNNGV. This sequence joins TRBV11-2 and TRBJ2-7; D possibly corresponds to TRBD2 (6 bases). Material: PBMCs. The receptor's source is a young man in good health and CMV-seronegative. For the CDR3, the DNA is TGTGCCAGCAGCTCCGGGAGACGGCCATGGGAGCAGTACTTC. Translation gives CASSSGRRPWEQYF.